Sequencing of this T cell receptor (beta chain) was carried out in a study of early T cells in non-severe SARS-CoV-2 infection. Individual cDNA molecules carried attached unique molecular identifiers. TCRdb processed the 5' RACE reads anew with MiXCR; each CDR3 protein has one entry. The sample has 65,000 to 85,000 distinct CDR3 sequences, approximately 13% seen once; the top ten hold over 4%. This clonotype was detected only a few times. The TCR was taken from an adult who was a healthcare worker with PCR-confirmed SARS-CoV-2 infection or an uninfected control (not recorded which). Sequenced: whole blood.

The DNA of the CDR3 is TGTGCCAGCAGCCCCCTGTCATCCAGAGTCACCGGGGAGCTGTTTTTT. Protein: CASSPLSSRVTGELFF. The chain employs TRBV7-9 and TRBJ2-2; no firm D call. The V and J ends lost 5 bases and 4 bases respectively, with 17 bases between them. This CDR3 has 16 amino acids. The germline CDR1 and CDR2 sequences are SEHNR and FQNEAQ (reference sequence).